The 19 T cell receptor beta chains below were found in one sample sequenced in a study of blood T cell repertoires in COVID-19. The table came from immunoSEQ multiplex PCR; TCRdb's copy has only in-frame clones and leaves some out. The sample holds about 150,000 clones, over 75% seen once. The sample was peripheral blood. These TCRs come from a woman between 45 and 65 years old with acute or convalescent COVID-19.

The V gene is TRBV6-5, the J gene TRBJ2-1; D not certain. V dropped 7 bases and J dropped 5 bases, with 6 bases sitting between them. CDR1 is MNHEY, CDR2 SVGAGI, per germline. This CDR3 has 11 residues. This chain's CDR3 is CASILHNEQFF. CDR3 DNA: TGTGCCAGCATACTACACAATGAGCAGTTCTTC.

V usage is TRBV30 and J usage is TRBJ1-1, with 8 bases identical to TRBD1. CDR3 length: 14 residues. Germline V gene data show CDR1 as GTSNPN and CDR2 as SVGIG (reference sequence). J gave up 4 bases and V 1 base, and 5 bases lay outside the gene matches. CDR3 region: CAWSGTGYVTEAFF. CDR3 DNA: TGTGCCTGGAGTGGGACAGGGTATGTCACTGAAGCTTTCTTT.

The rearrangement joins TRBV19 to TRBJ1-2; possibly TRBD1 for D (6 bases). This CDR3 is 14 amino acids long. The V and J ends lost 7 bases and 0 bases respectively, with 12 bases between them. The V gene's germline CDR1 is LNHDA and CDR2 SQIVND (reference sequence). CDR3 sequence (DNA): TGTGCCAGTAACGGAAGGGACACTAACTATGGCTACACCTTC. It yields the protein CASNGRDTNYGYTF. Complete variable domain (other parts from reference TRBV19 and TRBJ1-2): DGGITQSPKYLFRKEGQNVTLSCEQNLNHDAMYWYRQDPGQGLRLIYYSQIVNDFQKGDIAEGYSVSREKKESFPLTVTSAQKNPTAFYLCASNGRDTNYGYTFGSGTRLTVV.

This clone was detected once. V and J are TRBV19 and TRBJ1-4, with D possibly matching TRBD1 (5 bases). V gave up 6 bases and J gave up 5 bases, with 19 bases separating them. The CDR3 runs 16 residues. Germline V CDR1 and CDR2: LNHDA, SQIVND (reference sequence). Written as DNA, the CDR3 is TGTGCCAGTAGGGCAAAAGGACGGCGGGGCAATGAAAAACTGTTTTTT. Residues: CASRAKGRRGNEKLFF. Complete variable domain (other parts from reference TRBV19 and TRBJ1-4): DGGITQSPKYLFRKEGQNVTLSCEQNLNHDAMYWYRQDPGQGLRLIYYSQIVNDFQKGDIAEGYSVSREKKESFPLTVTSAQKNPTAFYLCASRAKGRRGNEKLFFGSGTQLSVL.

This clone was recorded once. Distinct nucleotide sequences in the sample also encode this CDR3. CDR3 in amino acids: CASSLGTANTEAFF. The CDR3 nucleotides read TGTGCCAGCAGCTTAGGGACAGCGAACACTGAAGCTTTCTTT. The rearrangement uses TRBV7-9 and TRBJ1-1; TRBD1 might be the D (6 bases). Looked up from germline, CDR1 is SEHNR and CDR2 is FQNEAQ (reference sequence). This CDR3 region has 14 residues. V dropped 1 base and J dropped 1 base, with 7 bases sitting between them.

The CDR3 coding sequence is TGTGCCACCAGTGACAAACGACGGGACAGAACCTTAAACACTGAAGCTTTCTTT. Translated: CATSDKRRDRTLNTEAFF. The V call is TRBV24-1, the J call TRBJ1-1; 7 bases map to TRBD1. This CDR3 has 18 residues. Trimming at V came to 4 bases and at J to 2 bases, leaving 15 bases not matched to a gene. CDR1 and CDR2 from the germline V gene are KGHDR and SFDVKD.

The chain combines TRBV5-1 with TRBJ2-1; 10 bases are shared with TRBD2. This CDR3 is 14 amino acids long. Germline CDR1 and CDR2: SGHRS and YFSETQ. The ends lost 7 bases at V and 2 bases at J; junction bases unmatched: 3. CDR3 sequence reads: CASGSGGAYNEQFF. The CDR3 region has the DNA TGCGCCAGCGGGAGCGGGGGGGCCTACAATGAGCAGTTCTTC.

This clone was seen a few times. The chain is built from TRBV4-3 and TRBJ2-7, with 8 positions matching TRBD2. Germline loops: CDR1 LGHNA, CDR2 YSLEER. This CDR3 comprises 16 residues. V dropped 1 base and J dropped 2; count of bases not matched to a gene: 7. The CDR3 DNA is TGCGCCAGCAGCCAAGGGTTCGAAGCGGGGGCCTACGAGCAGTACTTC. Its translation is CASSQGFEAGAYEQYF.

This chain connects TRBV7-2 to TRBJ2-7; D may be TRBD2 (7 bases). CDR3 length: 18 amino acids. The V gene's germline CDR1 is SGHTA and CDR2 FQGNSA. V was clipped by 2 bases and J by 0 bases, with 20 bases between them. The CDR3 loop reads CASSLRIREGGSSYEQYF. DNA of the CDR3: TGTGCCAGCAGCTTACGTATCAGGGAGGGGGGGAGCTCCTACGAGCAGTACTTC. Full variable domain (missing parts from reference TRBV7-2 and TRBJ2-7): GAGVSQSPSNKVTEKGKDVELRCDPISGHTALYWYRQSLGQGLEFLIYFQGNSAPDKSGLPSDRFSAERTGGSVSTLTIQRTQQEDSAVYLCASSLRIREGGSSYEQYFGPGTRLTVT.

Many counts were recorded for this clone. The CDR3 sequence: CASSYVAQVDTGELFF. In nucleotides, the CDR3 is TGTGCCAGCAGTTACGTTGCACAGGTTGACACCGGGGAGCTGTTTTTT. V usage is TRBV6-5 and J usage is TRBJ2-2, with D possibly matching TRBD1 (5 bases). CDR3 length: 16 amino acids. V lost 2 bases to trimming and J lost 3 bases, with 13 bases between them. CDR1 and CDR2 (germline): MNHEY, SVGAGI.

This chain links TRBV10-3 with TRBJ2-1; 8 bases fit TRBD1. J gave up 8 bases and V 2 bases, and 8 bases lay outside the gene matches. The CDR3 length is 15 residues. Germline CDR1 ENHRY, CDR2 SYGVKD. The CDR3 loop is CAISEPTGQGDEQFF. The CDR3, as DNA: TGTGCCATCAGTGAGCCGACTGGACAGGGCGATGAGCAGTTCTTC.

This rearrangement joins TRBV2 to TRBJ1-1; D is ambiguous. This CDR3 spans 15 amino acids. CDR1 is SNHLY and CDR2 is FYNNEI in the germline V gene. With 9 bases removed from V and 5 bases from J, the gap between germline ends came to 22 bases. In DNA form, the CDR3 reads TGTGCCAGTAAAATCGAGGGCGCGGGTAGTACTGAAGCTTTCTTT. It is translated as CASKIEGAGSTEAFF. Combining the CDR3 with reference TRBV2 and TRBJ1-1 gives the whole variable domain EPEVTQTPSHQVTQMGQEVILRCVPISNHLYFYWYRQILGQKVEFLVSFYNNEISEKSEIFDDQFSVERPDGSNFTLKIRSTKLEDSAMYFCASKIEGAGSTEAFFGQGTRLTVV.

The chain joins TRBV6-2 or TRBV6-3 to TRBJ1-5; 7 bases are shared with TRBD1. From germline, CDR1 is MNHEY and CDR2 SVGEGT. CDR3 size: 18 residues. The V gene end was trimmed by 5 bases and the J gene end by 3 bases; junction bases not matched to a gene: 16. CDR3 protein: CASSTTGTAFTHNQPQHF. As DNA, the CDR3 is TGTGCCAGCAGTACGACCGGGACAGCCTTTACCCACAATCAGCCCCAGCATTTT.

This clone was seen a handful of times. This chain's CDR3 is CASRYDWGRLEQYF. The CDR3 coding sequence is TGTGCCAGCAGGTACGATTGGGGGCGGCTCGAGCAGTACTTC. The J gene is TRBJ2-7, the V gene TRBV6-2 or TRBV6-3, with D tentatively TRBD1 (6 bases). There are 14 residues in the CDR3. The germline V gene has CDR1 MNHEY and CDR2 SVGEGT. Trimming took 6 bases from V and 6 from J, leaving 18 bases between them.

This clone was counted a single time. This chain links TRBV11-1 with TRBJ1-1, with D possibly matching TRBD1 (6 bases). CDR1 and CDR2 from the germline V gene are SGHAT and FQDESV (reference sequence). The V and J ends lost 1 base and 2 bases respectively, with 11 bases between them. The CDR3 runs 15 residues. The CDR3 DNA reads as TGTGCCAGCAGCTTAGAAGGGGGGGCAAACACTGAAGCTTTCTTT. It yields the protein CASSLEGGANTEAFF. Full variable domain (rest looked up from reference TRBV11-1 and TRBJ1-1): EAEVAQSPRYKITEKSQAVAFWCDPISGHATLYWYRQILGQGPELLVQFQDESVVDDSQLPKDRFSAERLKGVDSTLKIQPAELGDSAMYLCASSLEGGANTEAFFGQGTRLTVV.

The chain uses TRBV29-1 and TRBJ1-5, with a possible D match to TRBD1 (5 bases). This CDR3 has 16 amino acids. Germline V lookup: CDR1 SQVTM, CDR2 ANQGSEA. The ends were cut back, 5 bases at V and 1 base at J, with 18 bases in the middle. The CDR3 sequence is CSVLIRDGLSNQPQHF. The CDR3 nucleotides read TGCAGCGTTTTGATACGGGACGGACTAAGCAATCAGCCCCAGCATTTT.

The chain joins TRBV4-3 to TRBJ1-3; the D is unclear. The V gene's germline CDR1 is LGHNA and CDR2 YSLEER. V gave up 0 bases and J gave up 0 bases, with 9 bases separating them. CDR3 length: 16 amino acids. The CDR3 nucleotides are TGCGCCAGCAGCCAAGAGGCGGGCGGCTCTGGAAACACCATATATTTT. Residues: CASSQEAGGSGNTIYF.

V is TRBV4-1 and J is TRBJ1-2, with 7 bases that match TRBD1. The CDR3 loop spans 15 amino acids. Germline V gives CDR1 MGHRA, CDR2 YSYEKL. The J segment lost 8 bases and the V segment lost 1 base, leaving 10 bases of the junction unmatched. The CDR3 here is CASSQAETGQRGYTF. The CDR3 region has the DNA TGCGCCAGCAGCCAAGCGGAGACAGGGCAACGCGGCTACACCTTC.

The chain uses TRBV2 and TRBJ2-7, with D unresolved. The V gene lost 8 bases and the J gene lost 0 bases, with 14 bases spanning the gap. The CDR3 has 14 residues. Germline CDR1 reads SNHLY; CDR2 reads FYNNEI. CDR3 nucleotides: TGTGCCAGCCAAAAGGAGTATTCCTCCTACGAGCAGTACTTC. This encodes CASQKEYSSYEQYF.